These T cell receptor beta chains were read from a single sample in a study of T cell responses to AZD1222 COVID-19 vaccine. Sequencing used immunoSEQ multiplex PCR; TCRdb keeps in-frame clones, though not all of them. The data hold 180,000 or so clones, with 85% to 90% observed a single time. The material was peripheral blood, obtained 28 days after the second dose of the MenACWY control vaccine. The receptors were sampled from an adult who received the MenACWY meningococcal vaccine as a control. Both conserved end residues are part of each CDR3. D genes are given only for firm matches. Only some rows state a clone size, as once, few, many or a class for expanded clones.

j_gene: TRBJ2-7; v_gene: TRBV19; abundance: NA; d_gene: NA; CDR3aa: CASSIGWQGSSYEQYF; CDR3nt: TGTGCCAGTAGTATTGGTTGGCAGGGGAGCTCCTACGAGCAGTACTTC
j_gene: TRBJ1-6; v_gene: TRBV5-1; abundance: NA; d_gene: NA; CDR3aa: CASSLDRVNSPLHF; CDR3nt: TGCGCCAGCAGCTTGGACAGGGTTAATTCACCCCTCCACTTT
j_gene: TRBJ1-2; v_gene: TRBV28; abundance: NA; d_gene: TRBD1; CDR3aa: CASIGTRGQGLYGYTF; CDR3nt: TGTGCCAGCATAGGGACCCGGGGACAGGGCCTCTATGGCTACACCTTC
j_gene: TRBJ2-7; v_gene: TRBV5-6; abundance: NA; d_gene: TRBD2; CDR3aa: CASSLAGLAESSYEQYF; CDR3nt: TGTGCCAGCAGCTTGGCTGGACTAGCGGAGAGCTCCTACGAGCAGTACTTC
j_gene: TRBJ2-1; v_gene: TRBV27; abundance: few; d_gene: NA; CDR3aa: CASSPRVRATYNEQFF; CDR3nt: TGTGCCAGCAGTCCTAGGGTCAGGGCAACCTACAATGAGCAGTTCTTC
j_gene: TRBJ1-3; v_gene: TRBV4-3; abundance: once; d_gene: TRBD1; CDR3aa: CASSQENQGAFAGNTIYF; CDR3nt: TGCGCCAGCAGCCAAGAGAACCAGGGGGCTTTTGCTGGAAACACCATATATTTT
j_gene: TRBJ2-7; v_gene: TRBV6-5; abundance: NA; d_gene: TRBD1; CDR3aa: CASSYSGQGSYEQYF; CDR3nt: TGTGCCAGCAGTTACTCAGGACAGGGGTCCTACGAGCAGTACTTC
j_gene: TRBJ1-1; v_gene: TRBV11-2; abundance: NA; d_gene: NA; CDR3aa: CASSLLRAPNTEAFF; CDR3nt: TGTGCCAGCAGCTTGTTGCGGGCTCCGAACACTGAAGCTTTCTTT
j_gene: TRBJ1-5; v_gene: TRBV12-5; abundance: NA; d_gene: NA; CDR3aa: CASMREPQHF; CDR3nt: TGTGCTAGTATGAGGGAGCCCCAGCATTTT
j_gene: TRBJ2-5; v_gene: TRBV11-3; abundance: NA; d_gene: TRBD1; CDR3aa: CASTPPDRGETQYF; CDR3nt: TGTGCCAGCACTCCCCCGGACAGGGGGGAGACCCAGTACTTC
j_gene: TRBJ2-4; v_gene: TRBV7-9; abundance: NA; d_gene: NA; CDR3aa: CASSSPVGRLAKNIQYF; CDR3nt: TGTGCCAGCAGCTCCCCAGTTGGGCGGCTAGCCAAAAACATTCAGTACTTC
j_gene: TRBJ1-3; v_gene: TRBV7-2; abundance: NA; d_gene: NA; CDR3aa: CASSLQAFSGNTIYF; CDR3nt: TGTGCCAGCAGCTTACAGGCGTTCTCTGGAAACACCATATATTTT
j_gene: TRBJ2-5; v_gene: TRBV7-9; abundance: NA; d_gene: NA; CDR3aa: CASSLAGAETQYF; CDR3nt: TGTGCCAGCAGCTTAGCGGGAGCAGAGACCCAGTACTTC
j_gene: TRBJ1-5; v_gene: TRBV25-1; abundance: NA; d_gene: NA; CDR3aa: CASSVTGQAQPQHF; CDR3nt: TGTGCCAGCAGTGTGACAGGTCAGGCTCAGCCCCAGCATTTT
j_gene: TRBJ1-1; v_gene: TRBV2; abundance: few; d_gene: NA; CDR3aa: CASSPEGLEAFF; CDR3nt: TGTGCCAGCAGTCCCGAGGGCCTTGAAGCTTTCTTT
j_gene: TRBJ2-3; v_gene: TRBV11-2; abundance: NA; d_gene: NA; CDR3aa: CASQFRTSTDTQYF; CDR3nt: TGTGCCAGCCAGTTCCGGACTAGCACAGATACGCAGTATTTT
j_gene: TRBJ1-4; v_gene: TRBV7-9; abundance: few; d_gene: NA; CDR3aa: CASSPGRVGKLFF; CDR3nt: TGTGCCAGCAGCCCGGGCCGGGTCGGGAAACTGTTTTTT
j_gene: TRBJ1-5; v_gene: TRBV19; abundance: NA; d_gene: TRBD1; CDR3aa: CASSGQGQQPQHF; CDR3nt: TGTGCCAGTAGTGGACAGGGTCAACAGCCCCAGCATTTT
j_gene: TRBJ2-2; v_gene: TRBV9; abundance: once; d_gene: TRBD2; CDR3aa: CASSGLSGDRANTGELFF; CDR3nt: TGTGCCAGCAGCGGACTTAGCGGGGACCGAGCGAACACCGGGGAGCTGTTTTTT
j_gene: TRBJ1-5; v_gene: TRBV28; abundance: NA; d_gene: NA; CDR3aa: CATWRGHHSNQPQHF; CDR3nt: TGTGCCACCTGGAGGGGACATCATAGCAATCAGCCCCAGCATTTT
j_gene: TRBJ1-1; v_gene: TRBV10-3; abundance: NA; d_gene: NA; CDR3aa: CAISAVDATEAFF; CDR3nt: TGTGCCATCAGTGCCGTGGACGCCACTGAAGCTTTCTTT
j_gene: TRBJ1-2; v_gene: TRBV24-1; abundance: NA; d_gene: NA; CDR3aa: CATSGVNNYGYTF; CDR3nt: TGTGCCACCAGTGGGGTGAATAACTATGGCTACACCTTC
j_gene: TRBJ1-6; v_gene: TRBV7-2; abundance: NA; d_gene: NA; CDR3aa: CASSPRSTLNNSPLHF; CDR3nt: TGTGCCAGCAGCCCCAGGTCCACTTTGAATAATTCACCCCTCCACTTT
j_gene: TRBJ1-2; v_gene: TRBV7-9; abundance: few; d_gene: NA; CDR3aa: CASSLALGYGYTF; CDR3nt: TGTGCCAGCAGCTTAGCTCTAGGGTATGGCTACACCTTC
j_gene: TRBJ2-2; v_gene: TRBV4-3; abundance: NA; d_gene: NA; CDR3aa: CASSQDRGDTGELFF; CDR3nt: TGCGCCAGCAGCCAAGACAGGGGGGACACCGGGGAGCTGTTTTTT
j_gene: TRBJ1-2; v_gene: TRBV19; abundance: NA; d_gene: NA; CDR3aa: CASMGYGYTF; CDR3nt: TGTGCCAGTATGGGTTATGGCTACACCTTC
j_gene: TRBJ2-2; v_gene: TRBV5-1; abundance: NA; d_gene: NA; CDR3aa: CASSLSDGGVTGELFF; CDR3nt: TGCGCCAGCAGCTTGTCGGACGGTGGAGTCACCGGGGAGCTGTTTTTT
j_gene: TRBJ2-5; v_gene: TRBV6-2/TRBV6-3; abundance: NA; d_gene: TRBD2; CDR3aa: CASSFGTSGLIFQETQYF; CDR3nt: TGTGCCAGCAGTTTCGGGACTAGCGGATTAATCTTCCAGGAGACCCAGTACTTC
j_gene: TRBJ2-5; v_gene: TRBV3-1/TRBV3-2; abundance: NA; d_gene: TRBD2; CDR3aa: CASSQGTSGETQYF; CDR3nt: TGTGCCAGCAGCCAGGGGACTAGCGGAGAGACCCAGTACTTC
j_gene: TRBJ1-2; v_gene: TRBV5-4; abundance: NA; d_gene: TRBD1; CDR3aa: CASSPGTGVGYGYTF; CDR3nt: TGTGCCAGCAGCCCCGGGACAGGAGTGGGGTATGGCTACACCTTC
j_gene: TRBJ1-1; v_gene: TRBV7-9; abundance: NA; d_gene: NA; CDR3aa: CASSLGPGRTEAFF; CDR3nt: TGTGCCAGCAGCTTAGGTCCGGGGAGAACTGAAGCTTTCTTT
j_gene: TRBJ1-1; v_gene: TRBV29-1; abundance: NA; d_gene: NA; CDR3aa: CSARLNTEAFF; CDR3nt: TGCAGCGCTAGGTTGAACACTGAAGCTTTCTTT
j_gene: TRBJ2-1; v_gene: TRBV9; abundance: once; d_gene: NA; CDR3aa: CASSGEGEVIPYNEQFF; CDR3nt: TGTGCCAGCAGCGGAGAGGGTGAGGTTATCCCCTACAATGAGCAGTTCTTC
j_gene: TRBJ1-5; v_gene: TRBV6-2/TRBV6-3; abundance: NA; d_gene: NA; CDR3aa: CASSRDSNQPQHF; CDR3nt: TGTGCCAGCAGCCGGGACAGCAATCAGCCCCAGCATTTT
j_gene: TRBJ1-2; v_gene: TRBV11-2; abundance: few; d_gene: NA; CDR3aa: CASSLFIGWNYGYTF; CDR3nt: TGTGCCAGCAGCTTATTTATCGGGTGGAACTATGGCTACACCTTC
j_gene: TRBJ2-7; v_gene: TRBV5-1; abundance: NA; d_gene: TRBD2; CDR3aa: CASSGLAVAYEQYF; CDR3nt: TGCGCCAGCAGTGGACTAGCCGTCGCCTACGAGCAGTACTTC
j_gene: TRBJ1-6; v_gene: TRBV27; abundance: NA; d_gene: NA; CDR3aa: CASSLGSPYNSPLHF; CDR3nt: TGTGCCAGCAGTTTGGGGAGCCCCTATAATTCACCCCTCCACTTT
j_gene: TRBJ1-1; v_gene: TRBV29-1; abundance: NA; d_gene: NA; CDR3aa: CSVEGFTGNTEAFF; CDR3nt: TGCAGCGTTGAGGGTTTCACAGGGAACACTGAAGCTTTCTTT
j_gene: TRBJ1-5; v_gene: TRBV3-1/TRBV3-2; abundance: once; d_gene: TRBD1; CDR3aa: CASSRGQTDQPQHF; CDR3nt: TGTGCCAGCAGCCGGGGACAGACCGATCAGCCCCAGCATTTT
j_gene: TRBJ2-2; v_gene: TRBV19; abundance: NA; d_gene: NA; CDR3aa: CASSIWTDTGELFF; CDR3nt: TGTGCCAGTAGTATATGGACAGACACCGGGGAGCTGTTTTTT
j_gene: TRBJ2-5; v_gene: TRBV10-1; abundance: NA; d_gene: NA; CDR3aa: CASSEGGPAQETQYF; CDR3nt: TGCGCCAGCAGTGAGGGAGGGCCGGCTCAAGAGACCCAGTACTTC
j_gene: TRBJ2-7; v_gene: TRBV9; abundance: NA; d_gene: NA; CDR3aa: CASSVAGGRDEQYF; CDR3nt: TGTGCCAGCAGCGTAGCGGGGGGCCGGGACGAGCAGTACTTC
j_gene: TRBJ1-4; v_gene: TRBV19; abundance: few; d_gene: NA; CDR3aa: CASRVGVSGKLFF; CDR3nt: TGTGCCAGCCGGGTAGGCGTTTCGGGAAAACTGTTTTTT
j_gene: TRBJ2-7; v_gene: TRBV6-2/TRBV6-3; abundance: NA; d_gene: NA; CDR3aa: CASSNDSGGREQYF; CDR3nt: TGTGCCAGCAGCAACGACAGCGGCGGACGCGAGCAGTACTTC
j_gene: TRBJ1-3; v_gene: TRBV9; abundance: NA; d_gene: NA; CDR3aa: CASSASGTQGNTIYF; CDR3nt: TGTGCCAGCAGCGCTTCCGGGACACAGGGAAACACCATATATTTT
j_gene: TRBJ1-1; v_gene: TRBV6-5; abundance: NA; d_gene: NA; CDR3aa: CASSYPGSEAFF; CDR3nt: TGTGCCAGCAGTTATCCTGGGTCTGAAGCTTTCTTT
j_gene: TRBJ1-1; v_gene: TRBV18; abundance: NA; d_gene: NA; CDR3aa: CASSRFVSHAGDTEAFF; CDR3nt: TGTGCCAGCTCACGGTTTGTCAGCCATGCTGGGGACACTGAAGCTTTCTTT
j_gene: TRBJ1-5; v_gene: TRBV7-2; abundance: NA; d_gene: TRBD1; CDR3aa: CASSLRGGDQPQHF; CDR3nt: TGTGCCAGCAGCTTAAGAGGGGGCGATCAGCCCCAGCATTTT
j_gene: TRBJ2-3; v_gene: TRBV24-1; abundance: NA; d_gene: NA; CDR3aa: CATEGSTDTQYF; CDR3nt: TGTGCCACCGAAGGTAGCACAGATACGCAGTATTTT
j_gene: TRBJ2-2; v_gene: TRBV30; abundance: NA; d_gene: TRBD2; CDR3aa: CAWRGLAMNTGELFF; CDR3nt: TGTGCCTGGAGGGGACTAGCGATGAACACCGGGGAGCTGTTTTTT
j_gene: TRBJ2-7; v_gene: TRBV27; abundance: NA; d_gene: TRBD2; CDR3aa: CASSLGTGLAAYEQYF; CDR3nt: TGTGCCAGCAGTTTGGGCACGGGACTAGCGGCCTACGAGCAGTACTTC
j_gene: TRBJ2-7; v_gene: TRBV15; abundance: NA; d_gene: TRBD2; CDR3aa: CATSVTSGRYEQYF; CDR3nt: TGTGCCACCAGCGTGACTAGCGGGAGATACGAGCAGTACTTC
j_gene: TRBJ2-5; v_gene: TRBV19; abundance: NA; d_gene: TRBD1; CDR3aa: CASSIANRGRETQYF; CDR3nt: TGTGCCAGTAGTATAGCCAACAGGGGAAGAGAGACCCAGTACTTC